Detailed here is one TCR beta chain. Its antigen is unknown. The record has no base qualities; no much larger clone is one base away. This entry belongs to a study of blood T cell repertoires in COVID-19 (TCRdb year 2020). Turning to the overall study: Samples from collaborators originated in the United States, Italy and Spain and spanned both the acute and convalescent phases of COVID-19. The repertoires were made available in a free public database intended to serve as a resource for research on the immune response to SARS-CoV-2. HLA class I and class II types, where available, came from metadata supplied by the sample provider rather than from assay-based typing. The samples were drawn from two sources: the first 160 participants of the ongoing ImmuneRACE study, and 1,200 or so subjects contributed by 6 global collaborators. The sample metadata nearly always contained a de-identified subject ID, COVID-19 status, age in years and sex. Deeply sampled blood TCRbeta repertoires from subjects exposed to, actively infected with, or recovered from COVID-19 were included in the dataset. The prospective study material was composed of cDNA or gDNA derived from T cells, B-cell-depleted T cells, or PBMCs. The study at large found these results: The amount of clinical and demographic metadata varied by source and participant and was provided uncurated.

Per the germline V gene, SGHAT is the CDR1 and FQNNGV is the CDR2. Spanning cysteine to phenylalanine, the CDR3 consists of 19 amino acids. Only the CDR3 DNA is retained, 57 bases long and in frame from the first base. The germline V end is reduced by 0 bases and the J end by 0 bases; junction bases left unmatched: 11. The immunoSEQ Assay, a bias-controlled multiplex PCR, was used to amplify TCRbeta CDR3 regions from genomic DNA. In the source study's methods: Nucleated cell counts per sample were estimated from amplification of reference gene primers within the assay. To quantify the absolute abundance of each unique TCRbeta CDR3 rearrangement, sequence reads were collapsed and filtered. For each sample, productive Simpson clonality was calculated as the square root of Simpson's diversity index over productive rearrangements. TCRdb stores this immuneACCESS table with in-frame sequences only. Part of the clones is absent; in the studies checked, under half of the shortfall reflects unresolved V genes, and no reason is known for the rest. For V, J and clone size, that table is used; D and trimming come from the DNA. The sample data list over 95,000 clones, and 81% of these were observed just once. About 1.6% of the sample belongs to the ten largest clones.

Each collaborating institution followed its own protocols to collect whole blood in K2EDTA tubes. Collaborator samples were shipped for TCRbeta analysis as frozen whole blood, isolated PBMCs, or DNA extracted from either sample type. The chain links TRBV11-2 with TRBJ2-7, and 10 junction bases match TRBD2. The sample consisted of peripheral blood. The sequence was collected from a man in his forties or fifties with acute or convalescent COVID-19. The CDR3 region reads CASSLDLGSGGTSSYEQYF. At the DNA level, the sequence is TGTGCCAGCAGCTTAGATCTTGGTAGCGGGGGGACGAGCTCCTACGAGCAGTACTTC.